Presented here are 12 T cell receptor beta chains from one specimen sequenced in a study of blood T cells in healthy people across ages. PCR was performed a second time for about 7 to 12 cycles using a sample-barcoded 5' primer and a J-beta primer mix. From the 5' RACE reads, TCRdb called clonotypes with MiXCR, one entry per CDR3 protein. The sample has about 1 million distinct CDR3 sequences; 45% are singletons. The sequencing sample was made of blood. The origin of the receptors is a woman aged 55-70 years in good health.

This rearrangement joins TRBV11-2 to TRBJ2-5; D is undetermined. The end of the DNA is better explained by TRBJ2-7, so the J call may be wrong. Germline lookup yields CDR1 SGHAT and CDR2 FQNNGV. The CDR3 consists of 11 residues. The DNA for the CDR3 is TGTGCCAGCAAAAGCCACTACGAGCAGTACTTC. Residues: CASKSHYEQYF.

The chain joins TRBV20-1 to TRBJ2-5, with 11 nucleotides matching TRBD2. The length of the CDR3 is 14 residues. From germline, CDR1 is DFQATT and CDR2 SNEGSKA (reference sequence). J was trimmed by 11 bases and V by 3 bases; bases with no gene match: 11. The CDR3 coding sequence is TGCAGTGCTAGTCCTCCGACTAGCGGGATTGAGCAGTACTTC. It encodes CSASPPTSGIEQYF.

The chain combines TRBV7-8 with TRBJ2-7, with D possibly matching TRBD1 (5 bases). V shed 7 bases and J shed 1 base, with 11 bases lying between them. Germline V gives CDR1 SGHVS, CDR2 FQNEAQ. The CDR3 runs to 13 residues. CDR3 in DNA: TGTGCCAGCACCGATGACAGTTCCTACGAGCAGTACTTC. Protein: CASTDDSSYEQYF.

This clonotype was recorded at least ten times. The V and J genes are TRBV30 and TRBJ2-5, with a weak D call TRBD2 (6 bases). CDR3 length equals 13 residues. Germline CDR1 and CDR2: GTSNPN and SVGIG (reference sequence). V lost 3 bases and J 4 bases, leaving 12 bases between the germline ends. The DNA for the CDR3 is TGTGCCTGGAGCGGGGGATTACGAGAGACCCAGTACTTC. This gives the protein CAWSGGLRETQYF.

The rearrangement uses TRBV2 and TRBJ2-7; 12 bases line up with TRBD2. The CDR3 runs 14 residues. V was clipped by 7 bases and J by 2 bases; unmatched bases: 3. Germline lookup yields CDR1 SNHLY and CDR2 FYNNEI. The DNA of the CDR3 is TGTGCCAGCACTTGGACTAGCGGGACCTACGAGCAGTACTTC. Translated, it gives CASTWTSGTYEQYF.

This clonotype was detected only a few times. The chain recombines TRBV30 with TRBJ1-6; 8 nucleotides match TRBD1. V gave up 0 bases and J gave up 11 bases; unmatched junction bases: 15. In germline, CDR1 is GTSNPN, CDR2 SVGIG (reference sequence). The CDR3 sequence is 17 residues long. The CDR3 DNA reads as TGTGCCTGGAGTGTACATATACAGGGCAGGGGGCGAGCACCCCTCCACTTT. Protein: CAWSVHIQGRGRAPLHF.

The CDR3 nucleotides are TGTGCCAGCAGGGGGGACGGACGGGAGACCCAGTACTTC. Translated: CASRGDGRETQYF. The chain combines TRBV2 with TRBJ2-7; D may match TRBD1 or TRBD2 (5 bases each). The J call is in doubt because the DNA end fits TRBJ2-5 better. Germline-derived CDR1 and CDR2 are SNHLY and FYNNEI. CDR3 length: 13 residues.

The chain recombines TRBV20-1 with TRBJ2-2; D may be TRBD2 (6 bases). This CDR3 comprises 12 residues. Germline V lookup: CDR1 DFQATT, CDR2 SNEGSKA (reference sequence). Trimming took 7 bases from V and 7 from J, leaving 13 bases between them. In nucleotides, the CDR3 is TGCAGTGGGAGGAGGGCCGGCGGGGAGCTGTTTTTT. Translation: CSGRRAGGELFF.

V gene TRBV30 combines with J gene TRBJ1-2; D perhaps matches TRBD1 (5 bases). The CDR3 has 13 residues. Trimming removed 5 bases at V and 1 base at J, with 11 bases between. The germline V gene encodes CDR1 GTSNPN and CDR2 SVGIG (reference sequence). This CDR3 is CAWAGTVNYGYTF. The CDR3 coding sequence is TGTGCCTGGGCAGGGACGGTTAACTATGGCTACACCTTC.

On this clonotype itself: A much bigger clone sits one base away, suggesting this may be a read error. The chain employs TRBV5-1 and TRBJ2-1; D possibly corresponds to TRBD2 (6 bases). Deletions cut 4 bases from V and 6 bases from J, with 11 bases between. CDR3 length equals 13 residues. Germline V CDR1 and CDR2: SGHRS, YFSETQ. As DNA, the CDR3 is TGCGCCAGCAGCCCCACTAGCATCAATGAGCAGTTCTTC. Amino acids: CASSPTSINEQFF.

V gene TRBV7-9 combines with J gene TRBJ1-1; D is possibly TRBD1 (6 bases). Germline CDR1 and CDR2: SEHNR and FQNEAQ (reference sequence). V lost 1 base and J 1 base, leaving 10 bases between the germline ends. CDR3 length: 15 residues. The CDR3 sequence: CASSLDNRANTEAFF. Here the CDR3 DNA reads TGTGCCAGCAGCTTAGATAACAGGGCGAACACTGAAGCTTTCTTT.

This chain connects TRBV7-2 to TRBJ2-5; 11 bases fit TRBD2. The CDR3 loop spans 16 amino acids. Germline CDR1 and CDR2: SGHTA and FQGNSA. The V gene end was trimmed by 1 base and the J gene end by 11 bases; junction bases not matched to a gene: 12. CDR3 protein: CASSLGLAGGGIEQYF. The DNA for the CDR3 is TGTGCCAGCAGCTTAGGGTTAGCGGGAGGGGGTATTGAGCAGTACTTC.